Below, 27 T cell receptor beta chains from the same sample are listed, as sequenced in a study of cytotoxic CD8 clonotypes in ibrutinib-treated CLL. Profiling relied on immunoSEQ multiplex PCR, and the TCRdb table lists in-frame clones only, not all of them. This sample has approximately 74,000 clones, with approximately 80% found just once. The sample was PBMCs, taken at disease progression, from a patient treated with ibrutinib. The receptors derive from a human donor with chronic lymphocytic leukemia.

The chain couples TRBV18 to TRBJ2-7, with D perhaps assigned TRBD1 or TRBD2 (5 bases each). CDR1 KGHSH and CDR2 LQKENI come from the germline V gene. V lost 2 bases and J lost 3, with 11 bases in between. CDR3 length equals 14 residues. The CDR3: CASSPGTQSYEQYF. In nucleotides, the CDR3 is TGTGCCAGCTCACCAGGGACGCAAAGCTACGAGCAGTACTTC.

The J gene is TRBJ2-1, the V gene TRBV30; D not resolved. The CDR3 has 9 residues. The V gene's germline CDR1 is GTSNPN and CDR2 SVGIG (reference sequence). The V and J ends lost 5 bases and 7 bases respectively, with 3 bases between them. Here the CDR3 DNA reads TGTGCCTGGGGGAATGAGCAGTTCTTC. As protein: CAWGNEQFF. The entire variable domain, with the rest obtained from reference TRBV30 and TRBJ2-1, is as follows: SQTIHQWPATLVQPVGSPLSLECTVEGTSNPNLYWYRQAAGRGLQLLFYSVGIGQISSEVPQNLSASRPQDRQFILSSKKLLLSDSGFYLCAWGNEQFFGPGTRLTVL.

The chain links TRBV5-5 to TRBJ2-1; TRBD1 aligns across 8 bases. This CDR3 is built from 14 residues. J gave up 5 bases and V 2 bases, and 3 bases lay outside the gene matches. Per the germline V gene, CDR1 is SGHKS and CDR2 is YYEKEE (reference sequence). The CDR3: CASSFGDRHNEQFF. For the CDR3, the DNA is TGTGCCAGCAGCTTCGGGGACAGGCACAATGAGCAGTTCTTC.

This chain connects TRBV7-2 to TRBJ2-1; 10 bases match TRBD1. Per the germline V gene, CDR1 is SGHTA and CDR2 is FQGNSA. CDR3 length: 14 amino acids. V shed 5 bases, J shed 10 bases, and the junction held 8 bases outside the gene matches. The CDR3 coding sequence is TGTGCCAGCAGCCAGAGACAGGGGGCAGGGGAGCAGTTCTTC. It codes for CASSQRQGAGEQFF.

This rearrangement joins TRBV4-2 to TRBJ2-7; D perhaps matches TRBD1 (6 bases). Germline V gene sequence: CDR1 LGHNA, CDR2 YNFKEQ. Trimming removed 0 bases at V and 6 bases at J, with 15 bases between. The CDR3 is made up of 15 amino acids. As DNA, the CDR3 is TGTGCCAGCAGCCAAGATCAGCAGGGACAAGGCGAGCAGTACTTC. Its protein product is CASSQDQQGQGEQYF.

The CDR3 spells CASSSRQGASDTQYF. The CDR3 DNA follows: TGCGCCAGCAGCTCTAGACAGGGGGCGTCAGATACGCAGTATTTT. V gene TRBV5-1 combines with J gene TRBJ2-3, with 10 bases matching TRBD1. CDR1 and CDR2 (germline): SGHRS, YFSETQ. The CDR3 covers 15 residues. The junction had 5 bases not matched to a gene; V was cut back by 3 bases and J by 4 bases. Drawing the rest from reference TRBV5-1 and TRBJ2-3, the complete variable domain is KAGVTQTPRYLIKTRGQQVTLSCSPISGHRSVSWYQQTPGQGLQFLFEYFSETQRNKGNFPGRFSGRQFSNSRSEMNVSTLELGDSALYLCASSSRQGASDTQYFGPGTRLTVL.

The genes are TRBV30 and TRBJ1-2; possibly TRBD1 for D (5 bases). Per the germline V gene, CDR1 is GTSNPN and CDR2 is SVGIG (reference sequence). V lost 5 bases and J lost 6, with 13 bases in between. This CDR3 has 12 amino acids. The CDR3 DNA is TGTGCCTGGGCCCTGACAGCGAATGGCTACACCTTC. Its translation: CAWALTANGYTF.

The chain has TRBV6-5 and TRBJ1-4; a possible D gene is TRBD1 (6 bases). Trimming shortened V by 4 bases and J by 8 bases, and 11 bases separated the two germline ends. The length of the CDR3 is 13 residues. Germline V lookup: CDR1 MNHEY, CDR2 SVGAGI. Here the CDR3 reads CASSWTAGEKLFF. CDR3 DNA sequence: TGTGCCAGCAGTTGGACAGCCGGGGAAAAACTGTTTTTT.

The chain has TRBV6-6 and TRBJ1-2, with 7 bases aligning to TRBD1. Germline CDR1 and CDR2: MNHNY and SVGAGI (reference sequence). The CDR3 length is 16 residues. V lost 0 bases and J lost 5; bases outside the gene matches: 9. The CDR3 protein is CASSYSAGRGEYGYTF. The CDR3 nucleotides are TGTGCCAGCAGTTACTCAGCTGGCAGGGGGGAGTATGGCTACACCTTC.

V usage is TRBV5-1 and J usage is TRBJ2-1; D possibly corresponds to TRBD2 (7 bases). Germline CDR1 SGHRS, CDR2 YFSETQ. Trimming took 5 bases from V and 5 from J, leaving 14 bases between them. This CDR3 has 14 amino acids. The chain's CDR3 is CASSPGGLNNEQFF. CDR3 coding DNA: TGCGCCAGCAGTCCGGGGGGCCTAAACAATGAGCAGTTCTTC.

The V gene is TRBV2, the J gene TRBJ2-3, with 7 bases that match TRBD1. Trimming cost V 4 bases and J 7 bases; bases outside gene matches: 11. Germline-derived CDR1 and CDR2 are SNHLY and FYNNEI. The CDR3 is 15 amino acids. CDR3: CASSGGWQGVNTQYF. For the CDR3, the DNA is TGTGCCAGCAGTGGAGGGTGGCAGGGGGTGAATACGCAGTATTTT.

A single count supports this clone. The chain combines TRBV11-2 with TRBJ1-1, with 10 nucleotides matching TRBD1. Unmatched junction bases numbered 3, after V lost 4 bases and J lost 4 bases. The CDR3 is 14 residues long. The germline V gene has CDR1 SGHAT and CDR2 FQNNGV. Here the CDR3 DNA reads TGTGCCAGCAGCTGGGACAGGGGAGTCACTGAAGCTTTCTTT. This codes for CASSWDRGVTEAFF.

The V and J genes are TRBV5-6 and TRBJ2-1; D is unclear. Germline CDR1 is SGHDT and CDR2 is YYEEEE. V was shortened by 0 bases and J by 8 bases, with 6 bases between the two germline ends. The CDR3 is 12 residues long. The CDR3 region is CASSLEWDEQFF. The CDR3 coding sequence is TGTGCCAGCAGCTTGGAATGGGATGAGCAGTTCTTC.

The chain joins TRBV11-2 to TRBJ2-7; D remains ambiguous. The V and J ends lost 5 bases and 3 bases respectively, with 14 bases between them. There are 14 residues in the CDR3. CDR1 is SGHAT, CDR2 FQNNGV, per germline. The CDR3 spells CASSPLVIHYEQYF. The CDR3 region has the DNA TGTGCCAGCAGCCCCCTCGTTATACACTACGAGCAGTACTTC.

The V and J genes are TRBV2 and TRBJ1-3; D uncertain. CDR3 length: 13 amino acids. Germline CDR1 reads SNHLY; CDR2 reads FYNNEI. Between the trimmed V and J ends, which lost 7 bases and 4 bases, there was a span of 11 bases. The chain's CDR3 is CASTHKRGNTIYF. The CDR3 DNA sequence: TGTGCCAGCACCCACAAACGAGGAAACACCATATATTTT. Filled out from reference TRBV2 and TRBJ1-3, the complete variable domain reads EPEVTQTPSHQVTQMGQEVILRCVPISNHLYFYWYRQILGQKVEFLVSFYNNEISEKSEIFDDQFSVERPDGSNFTLKIRSTKLEDSAMYFCASTHKRGNTIYFGEGSWLTVV.

This chain uses TRBV29-1 with TRBJ1-2, with 7 bases aligning to TRBD1. With V trimmed by 4 bases and J by 5 bases, 4 bases remained unmatched. Germline lookup yields CDR1 SQVTM and CDR2 ANQGSEA. There are 12 residues in the CDR3. For the CDR3, the DNA is TGCAGCGTTGGAACAGGGGTATATGGCTACACCTTC. Translated, it gives CSVGTGVYGYTF. The full variable domain, with the rest looked up from reference TRBV29-1 and TRBJ1-2, is SAVISQKPSRDICQRGTSLTIQCQVDSQVTMMFWYRQQPGQSLTLIATANQGSEATYESGFVIDKFPISRPNLTFSTLTVSNMSPEDSSIYLCSVGTGVYGYTFGSGTRLTVV.

The V call is TRBV5-4, the J call TRBJ1-1; D remains unclear. CDR3 length: 15 amino acids. CDR1 and CDR2 from the germline V gene are SGHNT and YYREEE (reference sequence). V lost 4 bases to trimming and J lost 0 bases, with 13 bases between them. The CDR3 coding sequence is TGTGCCAGCAGCGTCGGGCTCACCATGAACACTGAAGCTTTCTTT. Protein: CASSVGLTMNTEAFF. Combining the CDR3 with reference TRBV5-4 and TRBJ1-1 gives the whole variable domain ETGVTQSPTHLIKTRGQQVTLRCSSQSGHNTVSWYQQALGQGPQFIFQYYREEENGRGNFPPRFSGLQFPNYSSELNVNALELDDSALYLCASSVGLTMNTEAFFGQGTRLTVV.

This clone was counted once. The rearrangement joins TRBV5-6 to TRBJ1-5; TRBD1 might be the D (5 bases). Germline V lookup: CDR1 SGHDT, CDR2 YYEEEE. Trimming shortened V by 4 bases and J by 6 bases, and 11 bases separated the two germline ends. The CDR3 covers 13 residues. As DNA, the CDR3 is TGTGCCAGCAGCCTGGACGGGGGTCAGCCCCAGCATTTT. It codes for CASSLDGGQPQHF.

The V gene is TRBV11-3, the J gene TRBJ2-1; TRBD1 matches 7 bases. CDR1 is SGHNT, CDR2 YENEEA, per germline. V trimming: 1 base; J trimming: 1 base; junction bases outside the gene matches: 1. This CDR3 has 15 amino acids. DNA for the CDR3: TGTGCCAGCAGCTTAGGCAGGGGGTCCTACAATGAGCAGTTCTTC. Protein sequence: CASSLGRGSYNEQFF.

The chain has TRBV9 and TRBJ2-5; TRBD2 is a possible D gene (5 bases). The CDR3 covers 15 residues. Germline V lookup: CDR1 SGDLS, CDR2 YYNGEE. Trimming stripped 0 bases from V and 2 bases from J, with 11 bases between. The CDR3 bases are TGTGCCAGCAGCGTAGTCGGCGGGTATCAAGAGACCCAGTACTTC. Protein product: CASSVVGGYQETQYF.

The chain uses TRBV5-1 and TRBJ2-1, with 7 bases that match TRBD2. This CDR3 is 15 amino acids long. With 0 bases clipped from V and 10 bases from J, the junction kept 10 bases outside the gene matches. In germline, CDR1 is SGHRS, CDR2 YFSETQ. This CDR3 is CASSLGAAGVGEQFF. Written as DNA, the CDR3 is TGCGCCAGCAGCTTGGGGGCTGCGGGGGTTGGGGAGCAGTTCTTC.

The chain employs TRBV5-6 and TRBJ2-7; TRBD2 aligns across 8 bases. Germline V gene sequence: CDR1 SGHDT, CDR2 YYEEEE. V was clipped by 4 bases and J by 0 bases; unmatched bases: 9. The CDR3 has 16 amino acids. As DNA, the CDR3 is TGTGCCAGCAGCCCGGGTACTAGCGGTCTCTCCTACGAGCAGTACTTC. Its translation: CASSPGTSGLSYEQYF.

V and J are TRBV2 and TRBJ2-7, with unresolved D. CDR1 is SNHLY, CDR2 FYNNEI, per germline. This CDR3 comprises 14 residues. Between the trimmed V and J ends, which lost 3 bases and 4 bases, there was a span of 13 bases. CDR3 in amino acids: CASSDELGKYEQYF. For the CDR3, the DNA is TGTGCCAGCAGTGACGAGTTAGGGAAATACGAGCAGTACTTC.

The chain combines TRBV4-1 with TRBJ2-5; 7 bases agree with TRBD1. Germline CDR1 MGHRA, CDR2 YSYEKL. This CDR3 has 18 residues. V shed 1 base and J 3 bases; nucleotides not matched to a gene: 14. Written as DNA, the CDR3 is TGCGCCAGCAGCCAAGGTAGCCCCTGGGACAGCGCAAAAGAGACCCAGTACTTC. This codes for CASSQGSPWDSAKETQYF.

This chain connects TRBV4-1 to TRBJ2-1; 10 bases map to TRBD2. Germline V lookup: CDR1 MGHRA, CDR2 YSYEKL. CDR3 length: 16 residues. V dropped 0 bases and J dropped 6; count of bases not matched to a gene: 5. CDR3: CASSQEASGGFNEQFF. The CDR3 DNA reads TGCGCCAGCAGCCAAGAGGCTAGCGGGGGATTCAATGAGCAGTTCTTC.

The chain couples TRBV28 to TRBJ2-6, with D unclear. The germline V gene encodes CDR1 MDHEN and CDR2 SYDVKM. This CDR3 comprises 13 residues. The V gene lost 8 bases and the J gene lost 1 base, with 6 bases spanning the gap. CDR3 DNA sequence: TGTGCCAGCCTTGCATCTGGGGCCAACGTCCTGACTTTC. Amino acids: CASLASGANVLTF.

V usage is TRBV6-1 and J usage is TRBJ2-3; 9 bases fit TRBD2. The CDR3 runs to 14 residues. The V gene end was trimmed by 7 bases and the J gene end by 6 bases; junction bases not matched to a gene: 8. In germline, CDR1 is MNHNS, CDR2 SASEGT. CDR3 sequence reads: CASTPAGGLDTQYF. Written as DNA, the CDR3 is TGTGCCAGCACCCCCGCGGGGGGGCTGGATACGCAGTATTTT.